This record concerns one TCR beta chain sequence. The antigen remains unidentified. This entry belongs to a study of siplizumab effects on memory and regulatory T cells. The study, taken as a whole, reports: A naive or memory phenotype could not be assigned to roughly 80-97% of the proliferating CD4+ or CD8+ clones. Proof of suppressive function in proliferating Tregs from siplizumab cultures was not established. Apparently key alloresponse contributors, naive T cells also seemed more diverse than memory cells.

The protocol was immunoSEQ multiplex PCR, while the TCRdb copy is restricted to in-frame clones and leaves out a portion. The table has approximately 98,000 clones, roughly 94% seen once. This CDR3 comprises 16 residues. Germline CDR1 MGHDK, CDR2 SYGVNS. V gave up 3 bases and J gave up 7 bases, with 16 bases separating them. The V call is TRBV25-1, the J call TRBJ1-6; D is perhaps TRBD1 (5 bases). The clonotype originates from a human donor in good health. Material for sequencing was non-Treg CD4+ T cells sorted from blood. The CDR3 DNA sequence: TGTGCCAGCAGTGACCGGCGACAGAATTTAAATTCACCCCTCCACTTT. This encodes CASSDRRQNLNSPLHF.